What follows are 21 T cell receptor beta chains derived from one specimen sequenced in a study of T cells in Graves' hyperthyroidism and ophthalmopathy. The TCR beta CDR3 regions underwent amplification using RNA transcripts as the source. First-round RT-PCR of the TCR CDR3 relied on the HTBI primer set. TCRdb passed the multiplex PCR reads through MiXCR, listing each CDR3 protein once. Here the sample spans about 300,000 distinct CDR3 sequences, roughly 18% being singletons. Material: blood. Receptors originate from a man aged 45-65 years with Graves' ophthalmopathy.

This clonotype was seen at least ten times. V is TRBV2 and J is TRBJ1-1, with D unclear. The V and J ends lost 1 base and 7 bases respectively, with 7 bases between them. The CDR3 contains 12 residues. The V gene's germline CDR1 is SNHLY and CDR2 FYNNEI. The CDR3 DNA follows: TGTGCCAGCAGTGAAGGGACGGTTGAAGCTTTCTTT. Its translation: CASSEGTVEAFF.

This clonotype was observed a few times. The CDR3 here is CATSRDGTAYEQYF. In DNA form, the CDR3 reads TGTGCCACCAGCAGAGATGGCACAGCCTACGAGCAGTACTTC. The chain carries TRBV15 and TRBJ2-7; D gene ambiguous. The V and J ends lost 0 bases and 2 bases respectively, with 8 bases between them. The CDR3 runs to 14 residues. Looked up from germline, CDR1 is LNHNV and CDR2 is YYDKDF (reference sequence).

The sample holds many counts of this clonotype. The chain couples TRBV28 to TRBJ2-7; D may be TRBD1 or TRBD2 (5 bases each). The CDR3 has 12 residues. Germline values: CDR1 MDHEN, CDR2 SYDVKM. V lost 6 bases and J lost 3, with 9 bases in between. The CDR3 DNA is TGTGCCAGCAGGGGGGAAAGCTACGAGCAGTACTTC. Translation gives CASRGESYEQYF.

The rearrangement links TRBV15 to TRBJ1-5; maybe TRBD1 (5 bases). The CDR3 consists of 15 residues. The germline V and J ends were trimmed by 3 bases and 7 bases, with 16 bases remaining between them. CDR1 and CDR2 (germline): LNHNV, YYDKDF (reference sequence). Here the CDR3 DNA reads TGTGCCACCAGCAGCGCCCTAGGACAAGAGCAGCCCCAGCATTTT. Amino acids: CATSSALGQEQPQHF.

This clonotype was detected ten times or more. J is TRBJ1-6 and V is TRBV11-2; D unclear. Deletions cut 0 bases from V and 10 bases from J, with 10 bases between. This CDR3 has 14 amino acids. Germline-derived CDR1 and CDR2 are SGHAT and FQNNGV. CDR3 coding DNA: TGTGCCAGCAGCTTAGAATCATCTGGCTCACCCCTCCACTTT. Translated, it gives CASSLESSGSPLHF.

Concerning this clonotype: Given a much more abundant clone one base away, this may be a read error. V gene TRBV6-6 combines with J gene TRBJ2-7; D is ambiguous. CDR1 MNHNY and CDR2 SVGAGI come from the germline V gene (reference sequence). This CDR3 has 10 amino acids. V dropped 1 base and J dropped 5 bases, with 0 bases sitting between them. CDR3 nucleotide sequence: TGTGCCAGCAGTTACTACGAGCAGTACTTC. Its protein product is CASSYYEQYF.

CDR3 nucleotides: TGTGCCAGCAGCCAAAAGCGGGCGAACACCGGGGAGCTGTTTTTT. Translated: CASSQKRANTGELFF. The chain combines TRBV3-1 with TRBJ2-2, with D possibly TRBD2 on 6 matching bases. Trimming removed 2 bases from V and 0 bases from J, with 7 bases in between. CDR3 length equals 15 residues. Germline assignment: CDR1 LGHDT and CDR2 YNNKEL (reference sequence).

The V call is TRBV9, the J call TRBJ2-5; the D is unclear. V was clipped by 0 bases and J by 5 bases, with 11 bases between them. Germline V gene sequence: CDR1 SGDLS, CDR2 YYNGEE. CDR3 length equals 14 residues. The CDR3 loop is CASSVEGSRETQYF. The DNA of the CDR3 is TGTGCCAGCAGCGTAGAAGGAAGCAGGGAGACCCAGTACTTC.

This clonotype was seen at least ten times. The chain joins TRBV28 to TRBJ2-1; 7 bases map to TRBD2. The germline V gene has CDR1 MDHEN and CDR2 SYDVKM. The CDR3 length is 12 residues. CDR3 nucleotide sequence: TGTGCGGGGGGGAGGAACTACAATGAGCAGTTCTTC. It translates to CAGGRNYNEQFF.

This clonotype came up many times. CDR3 loop: CASIRSGGNTEAFF. The DNA for the CDR3 is TGTGCCAGCATTCGGTCAGGGGGGAACACTGAAGCTTTCTTT. The chain links TRBV6-1 to TRBJ1-1, with TRBD1 identical over 7 bases. Germline CDR1 and CDR2: MNHNS and SASEGT. The CDR3 is made up of 14 amino acids. Trimming took 7 bases from V and 1 from J; bases not matched to a gene: 6.

As regards this clonotype: A junction end diverges from the germline sequence, so it may reflect a read error. This rearrangement joins TRBV12-3 or TRBV12-4 to TRBJ2-5; D uncertain. The CDR3 covers 11 residues. CDR3 in amino acids: CASSLGRVCNF. The DNA for the CDR3 is TGTGCCAGCAGTTTAGGGCGCGTTTGTAACTTC.

This clonotype was recorded many times. The V call is TRBV28, the J call TRBJ2-3; no definite D call. Per germline, CDR1 MDHEN and CDR2 SYDVKM. The V and J ends lost 2 bases and 0 bases respectively, with 6 bases between them. This CDR3 is 14 amino acids long. DNA of the CDR3: TGTGCCAGCAGTTTAGGACCTAGCACAGATACGCAGTATTTT. Translation: CASSLGPSTDTQYF.

The rearrangement joins TRBV10-3 to TRBJ2-1; 7 positions agree with TRBD2. The germline gives CDR1 ENHRY, CDR2 SYGVKD. Losses at the gene ends were 4 bases for V and 5 bases for J; bases not matched to a gene: 8. This CDR3 spans 15 amino acids. CDR3 protein: CAISVGGSSDNEQFF. In DNA form, the CDR3 reads TGTGCCATCAGTGTTGGCGGGAGTAGTGACAATGAGCAGTTCTTC.

This clonotype occurred many times. V usage is TRBV28 and J usage is TRBJ2-2; D unresolved. Trimming pared 8 bases from V and 7 bases from J, leaving 8 bases between. CDR3 length: 11 residues. Germline V lookup: CDR1 MDHEN, CDR2 SYDVKM. CDR3: CASGSIGELFF. The CDR3 DNA follows: TGTGCCAGCGGGTCTATCGGGGAGCTGTTTTTT.

This clonotype has a handful of counts. The chain combines TRBV20-1 with TRBJ2-7; 7 positions agree with TRBD2. After removal of 5 bases from V and 7 bases from J, the junction contained 17 bases not matched to a gene. The CDR3 consists of 15 residues. The V gene's germline CDR1 is DFQATT and CDR2 SNEGSKA (reference sequence). Here the CDR3 reads CSAGRSGLVGGEQYF. CDR3 nucleotides: TGCAGTGCTGGCCGCTCTGGACTAGTGGGGGGGGAGCAGTACTTC.

The J gene is TRBJ1-4, the V gene TRBV6-9; maybe TRBD1 (5 bases). This CDR3 spans 16 amino acids. The V end was cut by 2 bases, the J end by 4 bases, with 14 bases between. Germline V gene data show CDR1 as MNHGY and CDR2 as SVAAGI. Here the CDR3 reads CASSYRQSPFNEKLFF. In DNA, the CDR3 is TGTGCCAGCAGTTATCGACAGAGCCCTTTTAATGAAAAACTGTTTTTT.

The chain employs TRBV29-1 and TRBJ2-1; D might be TRBD1 (6 bases). The germline V gene has CDR1 SQVTM and CDR2 ANQGSEA. Trimming pared 3 bases from V and 3 bases from J, leaving 15 bases between. The CDR3 spans 15 residues. CDR3 sequence reads: CSVDPRDTHYNEQFF. The CDR3 nucleotides read TGCAGCGTTGACCCCCGGGACACTCACTACAATGAGCAGTTCTTC.

The sample holds many counts of this clonotype. The rearrangement uses TRBV6-1 and TRBJ1-2; tentatively, D is TRBD1 (5 bases). The V gene lost 7 bases and the J gene lost 8 bases, with 17 bases spanning the gap. The CDR3 sequence is 13 residues long. Germline loops: CDR1 MNHNS, CDR2 SASEGT. Written as DNA, the CDR3 is TGTGCCAGCACCCTCCGGGACGGTTGGGGCTACACCTTC. Translation gives CASTLRDGWGYTF.

The gene calls are TRBV20-1 and TRBJ1-3; TRBD1 matches at 9 bases. Per the germline V gene, CDR1 is DFQATT and CDR2 is SNEGSKA (reference sequence). The CDR3 is 16 amino acids. V was clipped by 2 bases and J by 11 bases; unmatched bases: 16. The CDR3 protein is CSARSLGQGSASAIYF. The CDR3 nucleotides are TGCAGTGCTAGATCCCTCGGACAGGGGAGTGCAAGCGCCATATATTTT.

J is TRBJ2-7 and V is TRBV29-1, with 11 nucleotides matching TRBD2. This CDR3 has 12 residues. The germline V gene encodes CDR1 SQVTM and CDR2 ANQGSEA. The V segment lost 4 bases and the J segment 5 bases; nucleotides outside the gene matches: 1. This CDR3 is CSVVLAGDEQYF. The DNA for the CDR3 is TGCAGCGTTGTACTAGCGGGAGACGAGCAGTACTTC.

The sample holds many counts of this clonotype. The chain couples TRBV6-1 to TRBJ1-1, with 11 bases identical to TRBD1. The CDR3 is made up of 15 amino acids. Per germline, CDR1 MNHNS and CDR2 SASEGT. J was trimmed by 1 base and V by 6 bases; bases with no gene match: 4. Here the CDR3 DNA reads TGTGCCAGCAGGCCGGGGACAGGGGGGAACACTGAAGCTTTCTTT. The encoded protein is CASRPGTGGNTEAFF.